This TCR beta chain emerged from a study of cytotoxic CD8 clonotypes in ibrutinib-treated CLL. Overall study context: In all, about 11 patients were relapsed/refractory, about 15 were treatment-naive and roughly 18 were IGHV unmutated. Study-level findings and limits: Private clonotypes, not public ones, expanded at ibrutinib response.

Of note for this clone: What it binds is unknown.

With sequencing, the targeted depth ranged from 1 in 200,000 to 1 in 1 million T cells. The table came from immunoSEQ multiplex PCR; TCRdb's copy has only in-frame clones and leaves some out. Of about 160,000 clones detected, 81% appear once; the ten largest clones hold roughly 2%. The V end lost 0 bases, the J end lost 2 bases, and 11 bases lay between the germline ends. The CDR3 contains 16 residues. CDR1 and CDR2 (germline): LNHDA, SQIVND (reference sequence). As input for TCR beta libraries, approximately 1.9 micrograms of genomic DNA came from cryopreserved PBMCs. The specimen was PBMCs, collected after 12 months of ibrutinib treatment. The V and J genes are TRBV19 and TRBJ1-5; no reliable D call. The sequence was collected from a human donor with chronic lymphocytic leukemia. CDR3 sequence: CASSIDGGHGNQPQHF. The CDR3 region has the DNA TGTGCCAGTAGTATAGATGGCGGCCACGGCAATCAGCCCCAGCATTTT.